This T cell receptor beta chain is drawn from a study of shared clonotypes between healthy human individuals. Profiling relied on immunoSEQ multiplex PCR, and the TCRdb table lists in-frame clones only, not all of them. This table has about 680,000 clones, about 90% appearing once. Cells designated naive CD8 were CD45RO-negative and were positively selected for CCR7, with terminally differentiated effector memory CD45RA+ cells excluded. Unmatched junction bases numbered 8, after V lost 1 base and J lost 6 bases. Germline V gene sequence: CDR1 MGHRA, CDR2 YSYEKL. The CDR3 has 15 amino acids. What was sequenced was naive CD8+ T cells sorted from blood. The sequence came from a young man in good health. The rearrangement joins TRBV4-1 to TRBJ1-2; 7 bases fit TRBD1. The CDR3 is CASSQVQGKDHGYTF. The CDR3, as DNA: TGCGCCAGCAGCCAAGTACAGGGGAAAGATCATGGCTACACCTTC.